One T cell receptor beta chain is described in this entry. This record comes from a study of chemoradiotherapy in HPV16-positive cancers. CDR1 is PRHDT, CDR2 FYEKMQ, per germline (reference sequence). Trimming at V came to 10 bases and at J to 6 bases, leaving 20 bases not matched to a gene. The CDR3 runs to 16 residues. Sequencing used immunoSEQ multiplex PCR; TCRdb keeps in-frame clones, though not all of them. The sample holds about 10,000 clones; around 70% are singletons and the top ten take roughly 9%. Sampling was performed from a patient who underwent chemoradiotherapy. The rearrangement links TRBV13 to TRBJ1-2; TRBD1 agrees at 7 bases. This sequence was found in a human donor with HPV-associated anogenital cancer. CDR3 sequence reads: CATTLAYRGGGNGYTF. The CDR3 bases are TGTGCCACCACACTGGCCTACAGGGGTGGGGGCAATGGCTACACCTTC.